This TCR beta chain was sequenced for a study of radiotherapy plus CTLA-4 blockade in lung cancer. Study-level information: Patients showed objective responses in roughly 19% of cases and disease control in under 35%.

On this clone: What it recognizes is unknown.

Study-wide results and limits: Clones derived from tumor TCRs expanded in blood after radiotherapy plus ipilimumab.

The germline CDR1 and CDR2 sequences are SGHRS and YFSETQ. The germline V and J ends were trimmed by 3 bases and 4 bases, with 14 bases remaining between them. The CDR3 runs 16 residues. Using immunoSEQ multiplex PCR, the repertoire was profiled, and TCRdb retains in-frame clones only, with some absent. Here the sample spans tens of thousands of clones, 60% to 80% being singletons. It was focal radiation plus CTLA-4 blockade with ipilimumab that patients with chemo-refractory metastatic non-small-cell lung cancer received. Sequencing used peripheral blood, obtained from a patient treated with radiotherapy plus ipilimumab. This receptor was taken from a human donor with non-small cell lung cancer that progressed on radiotherapy plus ipilimumab. The J gene is TRBJ2-6, the V gene TRBV5-1; TRBD1 or TRBD2 may be the D gene (5 bases each). Written as DNA, the CDR3 is TGCGCCAGCAGCTCGGGACCAGTGACCGGGGCCAACGTCCTGACTTTC. Amino acid sequence: CASSSGPVTGANVLTF.